The clone carrying this T cell receptor (beta chain) was counted many times. Its antigen is as yet unknown. This entry comes from a study of early T cells in non-severe SARS-CoV-2 infection. Whole-study context: Unsorted whole blood bulk RNA was sequenced, with unpaired chains. General study results and limits: The VDJdb matching leaned toward anti-spike CD8 responses and overlooked private and CD4 specificities.

The germline V and J ends were trimmed by 4 bases and 1 base, with 13 bases remaining between them. CDR3 length equals 15 residues. Germline loops: CDR1 MNHNS, CDR2 SASEGT. Molecules of cDNA were individually given unique molecular identifiers that were attached to them. Via MiXCR, TCRdb re-called the 5' RACE reads, giving one row per CDR3 protein. Of around 50,000 distinct CDR3 sequences listed, roughly 12% are singletons. The TCR originated in an adult who was a healthcare worker with PCR-confirmed SARS-CoV-2 infection or an uninfected control (not recorded which). Sequenced input: whole blood. This chain links TRBV6-1 with TRBJ1-2; possible D gene TRBD1, 6 bases. CDR3 region: CASSASGTLNYGYTF. The CDR3 DNA reads TGTGCCAGCAGTGCGTCCGGGACACTTAACTATGGCTACACCTTC.